Listed below are T cell receptor beta chains from one sample, sequenced in a study of blood T cell repertoires in COVID-19. TCRdb's copy holds only in-frame clones and misses some; the assay was immunoSEQ multiplex PCR. The sample records 450,000 to 500,000 clones, 80% to 90% being singletons. Specimen: peripheral blood. Every receptor here comes from a human donor in a cohort sampled during active COVID-19. The CDR3 runs from the conserved cysteine through the conserved F or W. A D gene is named only where the DNA matches it firmly. Clone size is stated in some rows and not others, as once, few, many or a class when expanded.

D gene	V gene	J gene	clone size	CDR3 DNA	CDR3 protein
-	TRBV6-5	TRBJ2-7	-	TGTGCCAGCCGGTCGTTACAGGGATCCTCCTACGAGCAGTACTTC	CASRSLQGSSYEQYF
TRBD1	TRBV9	TRBJ1-6	once	TGTGCCAGCAGCGTAGCGACAGGGGCGGGGGAGTCACCCCTCCACTTT	CASSVATGAGESPLHF
TRBD1	TRBV2	TRBJ2-3	-	TGTGCCAGCAGCGAGGGGGCAGGGCCCACAGATACGCAGTATTTT	CASSEGAGPTDTQYF
-	TRBV2	TRBJ2-3	once	TGTGCCAGCAGTCCTACTTCTAGCGCTCGCACAGATACGCAGTATTTT	CASSPTSSARTDTQYF
-	TRBV7-2	TRBJ2-7	-	TGTGCCAGCAGCTTGGGCAGGGTCCCCTACGAGCAGTACTTC	CASSLGRVPYEQYF
TRBD1	TRBV5-5	TRBJ2-7	-	TGTGCCAGCAGGGGGAACCGGGACAGTGGCTACGAGCAGTACTTC	CASRGNRDSGYEQYF
TRBD2	TRBV10-3	TRBJ2-7	-	TGTGCCATCAGTGAGTCTACGGGAGGTTCCTACGAGCAGTACTTC	CAISESTGGSYEQYF
TRBD1	TRBV29-1	TRBJ2-7	-	TGCAGCGTTGTGTCCGGGACAGACTACGAGCAGTACTTC	CSVVSGTDYEQYF
-	TRBV7-2	TRBJ1-6	-	TGTGCCAGCAGCGCGGGACTTTTTAATTCACCCCTCCACTTT	CASSAGLFNSPLHF
TRBD1	TRBV11-3	TRBJ2-7	-	TGTGCCAGCAGCTTACGTCAGGGGGCGGACGACGAGCAGTACTTC	CASSLRQGADDEQYF
-	TRBV7-8	TRBJ1-2	-	TGTGCCAGCAGCTTAGAGGTGGGCCTCTATGGCTACACCTTC	CASSLEVGLYGYTF
-	TRBV6-2/TRBV6-3	TRBJ1-3	-	TGTGCCAGCAGTTACCCGAGGACAGTTGGAAACACCATATATTTT	CASSYPRTVGNTIYF
TRBD2	TRBV18	TRBJ2-7	once	TGTGCCAGCTCACCGGTTCTAGCGGGAGGTTCTTACGAGCAGTACTTC	CASSPVLAGGSYEQYF
TRBD2	TRBV5-4	TRBJ2-3	-	TGTGCCAGCAGCCCCACCGGGACTAGCGGGAGATATGATACGCAGTATTTT	CASSPTGTSGRYDTQYF
-	TRBV9	TRBJ1-2	-	TGTGCCAGCAGCCGTCCTGAAGGGGTCTATGGCTACACCTTC	CASSRPEGVYGYTF
TRBD2	TRBV10-3	TRBJ2-1	-	TGTGCCATCAGTCCCCTGGCGGGGGGGAACAATGAGCAGTTCTTC	CAISPLAGGNNEQFF
-	TRBV29-1	TRBJ1-1	-	TGCAGCGTTGACAGGGCCGGGAACACTGAAGCTTTCTTT	CSVDRAGNTEAFF
-	TRBV5-1	TRBJ2-1	-	TGCGCCAGCAGCCCGGCAGAAGCGAGCTACAATGAGCAGTTCTTC	CASSPAEASYNEQFF
TRBD1	TRBV5-1	TRBJ2-7	-	TGCGCCAGCAGCTTGACTATTGTTGGGCAGGGGGCTGCCTACGAGCAGTACTTC	CASSLTIVGQGAAYEQYF
TRBD2	TRBV5-1	TRBJ2-3	-	TGCGCCAGCAGCTTGCCGGGGGTAGCGGGAGTACGGGATACGCAGTATTTT	CASSLPGVAGVRDTQYF
-	TRBV24-1	TRBJ2-5	-	TGTGCCACCAGTGATGCTTTGGGGGGCCAAGAGACCCAGTACTTC	CATSDALGGQETQYF
TRBD1	TRBV30	TRBJ1-5	-	TGTGCCTGGAGGAAGACAGGGGGGGATCAGCCCCAGCATTTT	CAWRKTGGDQPQHF
TRBD2	TRBV7-2	TRBJ2-7	-	TGTGCCAGCAGATCAAGCGGGAGCGAGCAGTACTTC	CASRSSGSEQYF
-	TRBV19	TRBJ2-7	-	TGTGCCAGTAGTACCCAAGGAGTAGCGCAGTACGAGCAGTACTTC	CASSTQGVAQYEQYF
-	TRBV11-2	TRBJ1-1	-	TGTGCCAGCAGCTTAGTCTACGACACTGAAGCTTTCTTT	CASSLVYDTEAFF
TRBD2	TRBV7-2	TRBJ2-1	-	TGTGCCAGCAGCTTAGTACTAGCGGGAGGCAATGAGCAGTTCTTC	CASSLVLAGGNEQFF
TRBD1	TRBV27	TRBJ2-2	-	TGTGCCAGTTCCCCGGGACAGCCTAACACCGGGGAGCTGTTTTTT	CASSPGQPNTGELFF
TRBD1	TRBV2	TRBJ1-1	-	TGTGCCAGCAAGGGGGACAGGGTTCCGAACACTGAAGCTTTCTTT	CASKGDRVPNTEAFF
-	TRBV5-1	TRBJ1-1	-	TGCGCCAGCAGCCTGTCCGCGGACACTGAAGCTTTCTTT	CASSLSADTEAFF
TRBD1	TRBV6-5	TRBJ1-5	-	TGTGCCAGCACCTTTACAGGGGAAAATCAGCCCCAGCATTTT	CASTFTGENQPQHF
-	TRBV9	TRBJ2-1	-	TGTGCCAGCAGCGCTGACAGAACCTACAATGAGCAGTTCTTC	CASSADRTYNEQFF
-	TRBV3-1/TRBV3-2	TRBJ1-2	once	TGTGCCAGCAGCCAAGTAATCGAGATTAACTATGGCTACACCTTC	CASSQVIEINYGYTF
-	TRBV7-2	TRBJ1-6	-	TGTGCCAGCAGCATACCCACAGGGAATCATTCACCCCTCCACTTT	CASSIPTGNHSPLHF
-	TRBV19	TRBJ1-5	-	TGTGCCAGTAGTAGCCTTCTTCAGGGGACGCAGAATCAGCCCCAGCATTTT	CASSSLLQGTQNQPQHF
TRBD2	TRBV18	TRBJ2-3	-	TGTGCCAGCCGAGGGACTAGCGGTTGGGATACGCAGTATTTT	CASRGTSGWDTQYF
TRBD2	TRBV7-2	TRBJ2-3	once	TGTGCCAGCAGTGAACGACTAGCGGGAGTGGGTGATACGCAGTATTTT	CASSERLAGVGDTQYF
-	TRBV18	TRBJ2-3	-	TGTGCCAGCTCACCACGGGGAGGCACAGATACGCAGTATTTT	CASSPRGGTDTQYF
TRBD1	TRBV9	TRBJ1-2	-	TGTGCCAGCAGCGTAGACTTGACAGGGACCATGACGTCCTATGGCTACACCTTC	CASSVDLTGTMTSYGYTF
-	TRBV3-1/TRBV3-2	TRBJ2-1	-	TGTGCCAGCAGCCAAGGAGCCGGGACTCATAATGAGCAGTTCTTC	CASSQGAGTHNEQFF
TRBD2	TRBV5-1	TRBJ2-1	-	TGCGCCAGCAGGTCCGGGACTAGAGACAATGAGCAGTTCTTC	CASRSGTRDNEQFF
TRBD1	TRBV19	TRBJ2-3	-	TGTGCCAGTAGAAGTAGAGGGGACAGTCGCACAGATACGCAGTATTTT	CASRSRGDSRTDTQYF
-	TRBV19	TRBJ2-7	-	TGTGCCAGTAGTATCGCCAGGGCGGCCGAGCAGTACTTC	CASSIARAAEQYF
-	TRBV7-2	TRBJ2-7	-	TGTGCCAGCAGCGGCCGCGGAGACGAGCAGTACTTC	CASSGRGDEQYF
TRBD2	TRBV9	TRBJ2-1	-	TGTGCCAGCAGCGTAACAGCGGGAGTAGGCGGTGAGCAGTTCTTC	CASSVTAGVGGEQFF
TRBD2	TRBV6-5	TRBJ2-1	-	TGTGCCAGCAGTTCACGGGAGGCCTACAATGAGCAGTTCTTC	CASSSREAYNEQFF
-	TRBV20-1	TRBJ2-7	-	TGCAGTGCTAGCGGGAGTGACGAGCAGTACTTC	CSASGSDEQYF
TRBD2	TRBV6-1	TRBJ2-3	once	TGTGCCAGCAGTGAAAGGACTAGCGGATCAGATACGCAGTATTTT	CASSERTSGSDTQYF
-	TRBV9	TRBJ1-1	-	TGTGCCAGCAGCGGCGGACAGTTTGGCGGCACTGAAGCTTTCTTT	CASSGGQFGGTEAFF
-	TRBV2	TRBJ2-7	few	TGTGCCAGCAGCCCAGGGGGGCCAGGGAGAGAGCAGTACTTC	CASSPGGPGREQYF
-	TRBV27	TRBJ2-5	-	TGTGCCAGCAGTTCGGGGTGGAGTAAAGAGACCCAGTACTTC	CASSSGWSKETQYF